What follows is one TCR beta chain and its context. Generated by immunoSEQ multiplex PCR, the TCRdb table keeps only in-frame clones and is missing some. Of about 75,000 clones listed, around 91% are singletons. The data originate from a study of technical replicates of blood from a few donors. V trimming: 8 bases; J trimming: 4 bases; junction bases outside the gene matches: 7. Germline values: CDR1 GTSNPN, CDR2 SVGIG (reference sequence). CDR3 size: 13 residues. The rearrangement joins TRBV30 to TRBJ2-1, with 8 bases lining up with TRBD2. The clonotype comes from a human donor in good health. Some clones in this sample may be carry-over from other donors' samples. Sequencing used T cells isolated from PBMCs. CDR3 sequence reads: CASLAGTYNEQFF. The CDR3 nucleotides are TGTGCCAGTTTAGCGGGGACGTACAATGAGCAGTTCTTC.